Below, 6 T cell receptor beta chains from the same sample are listed, as sequenced in a study of T cell responses to AZD1222 COVID-19 vaccine. The assay was immunoSEQ multiplex PCR, and TCRdb's table has in-frame clones only and misses some. This sample carries more than 150,000 clones, 88% of them seen once, and the ten largest clones take roughly a quarter. The specimen comprised peripheral blood, sampled 28 days after the second AZD1222 dose. The receptor set was obtained from an adult who received the AZD1222 COVID-19 vaccine.

The rearrangement uses TRBV9 and TRBJ2-3; TRBD2 agrees at 10 bases. CDR3 length: 14 amino acids. Germline CDR1 and CDR2: SGDLS and YYNGEE. V shed 2 bases and J 5 bases; nucleotides not matched to a gene: 2. CDR3: CASSVGLAEDTQYF. CDR3 DNA sequence: TGTGCCAGCAGCGTCGGACTAGCGGAAGATACGCAGTATTTT.

This chain uses TRBV7-2 with TRBJ1-6; D is unresolved. The V and J ends lost 5 bases and 0 bases respectively, with 5 bases between them. The CDR3 covers 14 residues. CDR1 and CDR2 from the germline V gene are SGHTA and FQGNSA. In DNA, the CDR3 is TGTGCCAGCAGCCCTAGCTCCTATAATTCACCCCTCCACTTT. Translating gives CASSPSSYNSPLHF.

The rearrangement joins TRBV10-3 to TRBJ2-1; TRBD2 matches 12 bases. Germline loops: CDR1 ENHRY, CDR2 SYGVKD. Trimming at V came to 9 bases and at J to 6 bases, leaving 3 bases not matched to a gene. This CDR3 region has 13 residues. In DNA, the CDR3 is TGTGCCATTTCACTAGCGGGAGGCAATGAGCAGTTCTTC. Its translation: CAISLAGGNEQFF.

The rearrangement joins TRBV4-3 to TRBJ2-1, with 7 bases matching TRBD2. Germline V CDR1 and CDR2: LGHNA, YSLEER. The CDR3 contains 16 residues. V lost 4 bases and J lost 5; bases outside the gene matches: 11. The CDR3 region has the DNA TGCGCCAGCAGCCTTAACCGGGACTACCAAAACAATGAGCAGTTCTTC. Amino acids: CASSLNRDYQNNEQFF.

The rearrangement joins TRBV27 to TRBJ2-7, with D unresolved. Germline CDR1 is MNHEY and CDR2 is SMNVEV (reference sequence). The CDR3 consists of 14 residues. The V and J ends lost 8 bases and 3 bases respectively, with 17 bases between them. The CDR3 loop is CASASGPPFYEQYF. CDR3 sequence (DNA): TGTGCCAGCGCCTCAGGTCCCCCTTTCTACGAGCAGTACTTC.

This chain uses TRBV19 with TRBJ2-5; D is unclear. The CDR3 contains 13 residues. Germline V gives CDR1 LNHDA, CDR2 SQIVND (reference sequence). Trimming pared 6 bases from V and 2 bases from J, leaving 10 bases between. The CDR3 here is CASRDDRQETQYF. The CDR3 region has the DNA TGTGCCAGTAGGGACGATAGACAAGAGACCCAGTACTTC.